A selection of T cell receptor beta chains follows, all from one sample in a study of response to subunit inactivated influenza vaccine. TCRdb reanalysed the RT-PCR reads using MiXCR and keeps one entry per CDR3 protein. Of about half a million distinct CDR3 sequences listed, 7.6% are singletons. Here the sequenced sample was PBMCs from blood, taken 23 months after vaccination. These receptors came from a man in his fifties or sixties who received an inactivated influenza vaccine. Each CDR3 is given with its conserved first and last residue. The order of the fields is V gene, D gene, clone size, J gene, CDR3 DNA, CDR3 protein. D genes are given only for firm matches. For some rows the clone size is stated as once, few or many, or as a class when expanded; others skip it.

>TRBV2|.|few|TRBJ2-2
TGTGCCAGCAGTGGTCTGGTCCCACGGGAGCTGTTTTTT
CASSGLVPRELFF
>TRBV12-3/TRBV12-4|TRBD2|.|TRBJ2-3
TGTGCCAGCAGTTCCCAGGGACTAGTAACGACAGATACGCAGTATTTT
CASSSQGLVTTDTQYF
>TRBV14|TRBD2|many|TRBJ2-5
TGTGCCAGCAGCCCCTTAGCGGGAGAGGAGACCCAGTACTTC
CASSPLAGEETQYF
>TRBV10-3|TRBD1|.|TRBJ1-6
TGTGCCATCAGTGAGTCGACAGGGGGTTCCTATAATTCACCCCTCCACTTT
CAISESTGGSYNSPLHF
>TRBV20-1|TRBD2|many|TRBJ2-7
TGCAGTGCGGAGGGGGCCAGCGGGAGGGCCCAGGACGAGCAGTACTTC
CSAEGASGRAQDEQYF
>TRBV15|.|.|TRBJ2-7
TGTGCCACCAGCAGAGTTAGAGCAGGAGACGAGCAGTACTTC
CATSRVRAGDEQYF
>TRBV4-1|.|.|TRBJ2-7
TGCGCCAGCAGCCAAGATCCCGGGGGTCTGACCTACGAGCAGTACTTC
CASSQDPGGLTYEQYF
>TRBV5-1|.|.|TRBJ2-7
TGCGCCAGCAGCTTCTCGGGGGAACTCTACGAGCAGTACTTC
CASSFSGELYEQYF
>TRBV7-2|TRBD2|.|TRBJ2-7
TGTGCCAGCAGCTCCGGTGGACTAGCCGGGGCTTCCTACGAGCAGTACTTC
CASSSGGLAGASYEQYF
>TRBV10-3|.|few|TRBJ2-7
TGTGCCGTACGATCGACCTTTCTATACGAGCAGTACTTC
CAVRSTFLYEQYF
>TRBV12-3/TRBV12-4|.|.|TRBJ2-1
TGTGCCAGCAGCTCCCGGATGGGAAGGCAGTTCTTC
CASSSRMGRQFF
>TRBV5-1|.|few|TRBJ1-1
TGCGCCAGCAGCGGGGTCGGGGGGAGGACTGAAGCTTTCTTT
CASSGVGGRTEAFF
>TRBV6-2/TRBV6-3|.|few|TRBJ1-6
TGTGCCAGCAGTTCCTCGGGACGGACCAATTCACCCCTCCACTTT
CASSSSGRTNSPLHF
>TRBV30|.|few|TRBJ1-2
TGTGCCTGGAGTGCGCAGGGAGCTAACTATGGCTACACCTTC
CAWSAQGANYGYTF
>TRBV20-1|TRBD2|once|TRBJ2-7
TGCAGTGCTAGGGCGGGAGCCTACTACGAGCAGTACTTC
CSARAGAYYEQYF
>TRBV10-3|.|many|TRBJ1-4
TGTGCCATCAGTGAGGGGGGAGGAAACAATGAAAAACTGTTTTTT
CAISEGGGNNEKLFF
>TRBV12-3/TRBV12-4|.|few|TRBJ2-7
TGTGCCAGCAGTCAACCGGGGGGCGGGGGCGAGCAGTACTTC
CASSQPGGGGEQYF
>TRBV7-2|TRBD2|many|TRBJ2-1
TGTGCCAGCAGCTCGGGTAGCGGGAGCCACAATGAGCAGTTCTTC
CASSSGSGSHNEQFF
>TRBV27|TRBD2|few|TRBJ2-2
TGTGCCAGCAGTTTATCGAGGAGCGGGAGGGCCCACGGGGAGCTGTTTTTT
CASSLSRSGRAHGELFF